This T cell receptor (beta chain) was captured in a study of CD8 T cells in ankylosing spondylitis. For TCR beta, libraries came from quantitative 5'-RACE with molecular barcodes. TCRdb re-called the 5' RACE reads through MiXCR, storing one row per CDR3 protein. Here the sample spans under 200,000 distinct CDR3 sequences, 10% to 15% being singletons. There are a few counts of this clonotype. Its antigen is unidentified. With 3 bases removed from V and 4 bases from J, the gap between germline ends came to 7 bases. Per the germline V gene, CDR1 is DFQATT and CDR2 is SNEGSKA (reference sequence). The CDR3 consists of 12 residues. Findings and caveats of the study: A subset of motif variants has previously been described in the synovial fluid and blood of reactive arthritis. The clones that were linked to disease were reported to be significantly enriched in matched synovial fluid samples from ankylosing spondylitis patients.

The origin of this receptor is a female donor with ankylosing spondylitis or in good health (not recorded which). Sequences were obtained from blood, either unsorted or a sorted T cell fraction (not recorded which). The chain employs TRBV20-1 and TRBJ2-1; no clear D. Written as DNA, the CDR3 is TGCAGTGCTAGTCCCAGTTACAATGAGCAGTTCTTC. The encoded protein is CSASPSYNEQFF.